Following are 27 T cell receptor delta chains from one sample sequenced in a study of DNA immune sequencing with unique molecular identifiers. A 32-plex genomic DNA assay used primers for all 8 TRDV and 4 TRDJ genes. The library had 12-nucleotide UMIs introduced over about 3 barcoding cycles, then a second adapter PCR. TCRdb re-analyzed the multiplex PCR reads via CATT. The sample holds under 450 delta-chain clones, around a third seen once. The specimen sequenced was buffy coat blood. The receptors come from a human donor in good health.

Remarks on this clone: A much larger clone differs by one base, so this may be a read error. Other DNA variants within this sample encode the same CDR3. V usage is TRDV2 and J usage is TRDJ3, with D perhaps matching TRDD3 (6 bases). The CDR3 extends over 20 amino acids. The germline V gene encodes CDR1 GEAIGNYY and CDR2 EKD. The V end was cut by 0 bases, the J end by 1 base, with 18 bases between. The CDR3 DNA is TGTGCCTGTGACACCGTCTGGGGCACCTCAAGGTCCTGGGACACCCGACAGATGTTTTTC. As protein: CACDTVWGTSRSWDTRQMFF.

This clone is labeled large. This chain connects TRDV1 to TRDJ1, with 8 bases lining up with TRDD3. With 0 bases clipped from V and 1 base from J, the junction kept 19 bases outside the gene matches. The CDR3 has 21 residues. From germline, CDR1 is TSWWSYY and CDR2 QGS. The CDR3 reads CALGELFPYWGYPWATDKLIF. CDR3 in DNA: TGTGCTCTTGGGGAACTATTCCCCTACTGGGGATACCCCTGGGCCACCGATAAACTCATCTTT.

Concerning this clone: A far larger clone is only one base removed, so a read error is likely. The chain has TRDV1 and TRDJ1; 8 positions match TRDD2. V lost 1 base and J lost 0; bases outside the gene matches: 46. Germline V lookup: CDR1 TSWWSYY, CDR2 QGS. CDR3 length: 30 amino acids. For the CDR3, the DNA is TGTGCTCTTGGGGAACAAGGGCCCTTGCCTTCCTATCCGTGGAAGGGCTATTGGGGGTTCACGCCCACATACACCGATAAACTCATCTTT. It specifies CALGEQGPLPSYPWKGYWGFTPTYTDKLIF.

This chain uses TRDV1 with TRDJ3; 8 bases agree with TRDD2. Trimming took 1 base from V and 3 from J; bases not matched to a gene: 23. Germline V gene data show CDR1 as TSWWSYY and CDR2 as QGS. This CDR3 is built from 24 residues. In DNA form, the CDR3 reads TGTGCTCTTGGGGAACGGCCGACTTCCTACGCCCCGAGGGGAGGGATCTGGGACACCCGACAGATGTTTTTC. This sequence encodes CALGERPTSYAPRGGIWDTRQMFF.

This clone occurred a few times. One base separates it from a far larger clone, so it is likely a read error. The genes are TRDV2 and TRDJ1, with 7 bases fitting TRDD3. This CDR3 has 18 amino acids. The germline V gene has CDR1 GEAIGNYY and CDR2 EKD. V lost 3 bases, J lost 4 bases, and 19 bases stayed unmatched. This chain's CDR3 is CACDPVLGTLPYNDKLIF. CDR3 in DNA: TGTGCCTGTGACCCGGTACTGGGGACTCTTCCCTACAACGATAAACTCATCTTT.

A note on this clone: A far larger clone is only one base removed, so a read error is likely. This chain joins TRDV1 and TRDJ1, with D perhaps assigned TRDD2 or TRDD3 (9 bases each). Trimming removed 5 bases from V and 1 base from J, with 50 bases in between. Per the germline V gene, CDR1 is TSWWSYY and CDR2 is QGS. This CDR3 spans 27 amino acids. Here the CDR3 DNA reads TGTGCTCTTGGGCCCTTCCCGGCCTTCCTACCCTTCTATACTGCGGGGGGATACTCCAAGTTCACCGATAAACTCATCTTT. Translated: CALGPFPAFLPFYTAGGYSKFTDKLIF.

This clone turned up a few times. The chain links TRDV2 to TRDJ1, with 10 bases matching TRDD3. Trimming took 1 base from V and 10 from J; bases not matched to a gene: 14. The CDR3 is 16 amino acids. CDR1 GEAIGNYY and CDR2 EKD come from the germline V gene. This chain's CDR3 is CACDTVGTGGFERLIF. The DNA for the CDR3 is TGTGCCTGTGACACTGTGGGTACTGGGGGATTTGAAAGACTCATCTTT.

Comments on this clone: With a much larger clone just one base away, this may be a read error. The gene calls are TRDV1 and TRDJ1; a weak D match, TRDD3 (8 bases). Germline CDR1 and CDR2: TSWWSYY and QGS. V dropped 6 bases and J dropped 0 bases, with 32 bases sitting between them. This CDR3 spans 21 amino acids. This CDR3 is CALGPFLPSWGTAKYTDKLIF. The CDR3 region has the DNA TGTGCTCTTGGTCCCTTCCTTCCCTCCTGGGGGACAGCGAAGTACACCGATAAACTCATCTTT.

This clone showed up just a few times. The CDR3 is CALGGSYTGYLLGDISVDKLIF. The CDR3 bases are TGTGCTCTTGGGGGGTCCTACACAGGTTATTTACTGGGGGATATTAGCGTCGATAAACTCATCTTT. This chain uses TRDV1 with TRDJ1; 11 bases are a match to TRDD3. J gave up 4 bases and V 4 bases, and 26 bases lay outside the gene matches. The CDR3 sequence is 22 residues long. The germline V gene encodes CDR1 TSWWSYY and CDR2 QGS.

By share, this clone counts as large. The sample carries other DNA sequences with the same CDR3. The chain carries TRDV2 and TRDJ1, with TRDD3 identical over 10 bases. The V gene's germline CDR1 is GEAIGNYY and CDR2 EKD. Trimming at V came to 1 base and at J to 2 bases, leaving 15 bases not matched to a gene. CDR3 length: 19 amino acids. The CDR3 region has the DNA TGTGCCTGTGACACTGTTCTTCGTACTGGGGGATCCCCTACCGATAAACTCATCTTT. Translation gives CACDTVLRTGGSPTDKLIF.

This clone was detected only a few times. A far bigger clonotype differs at one base, so this is likely a read error. This chain joins TRDV1 and TRDJ1, with 9 bases aligning to TRDD3. This CDR3 contains 24 residues. CDR1 and CDR2 from the germline V gene are TSWWSYY and QGS. The CDR3 loop reads CALGVSPLGPGDTSTPPYTDRLIF. In DNA form, the CDR3 reads TGTGCTCTTGGGGTGTCCCCCCTTGGCCCTGGGGATACGAGTACCCCTCCGTACACCGATAGACTCATCTTT.

This clone is medium-sized in the sample. The V and J genes are TRDV1 and TRDJ1; no firm D call. Germline lookup yields CDR1 TSWWSYY and CDR2 QGS. Trimming pared 1 base from V and 0 bases from J, leaving 15 bases between. CDR3 length equals 17 residues. CDR3 sequence reads: CALGERYYGPYTDKLIF. CDR3 in DNA: TGTGCTCTTGGGGAACGGTATTATGGGCCCTACACCGATAAACTCATCTTT.

With respect to this clone: This sequence may be a read error, since a much larger clone differs from it by one base. V usage is TRDV1 and J usage is TRDJ1; TRDD3 matches 11 bases. This CDR3 has 21 residues. CDR1 is TSWWSYY and CDR2 is QGS in the germline V gene. Trimming took 3 bases from V and 1 from J; bases not matched to a gene: 19. CDR3: CALGDRFLPYWGIGSTDKLIF. The CDR3 coding sequence is TGTGCTCTTGGGGATCGATTCCTACCCTACTGGGGGATAGGGTCCACCGATAAACTCATCTTT.

Judged by abundance, this clone is large. This sequence joins TRDV2 and TRDJ1; TRDD3 matches 8 bases. The CDR3 extends over 18 amino acids. V trimming: 5 bases; J trimming: 4 bases; junction bases outside the gene matches: 20. The germline gives CDR1 GEAIGNYY, CDR2 EKD. In DNA form, the CDR3 reads TGTGCCTGTGCCCCCCCTGTACTGGGGGGGGGCATGGGCGATAAACTCATCTTT. It is translated as CACAPPVLGGGMGDKLIF.

The chain is built from TRDV1 and TRDJ1, with TRDD3 matching 11 bases. This CDR3 spans 19 amino acids. CDR1 and CDR2 (germline): TSWWSYY, QGS. Losses at the gene ends were 1 base for V and 7 bases for J; bases not matched to a gene: 17. The DNA for the CDR3 is TGTGCTCTTGGGGAACATCAGGGACTGGGGGATAAATCGTGGGCTAAACTCATCTTT. Translating it yields CALGEHQGLGDKSWAKLIF.

This clone is categorized as large. The chain uses TRDV2 and TRDJ1; the D is unclear. The ends were cut back, 3 bases at V and 0 bases at J, with 22 bases in the middle. The CDR3 is 18 residues long. The germline V gene has CDR1 GEAIGNYY and CDR2 EKD. The CDR3 sequence is CACDPVFTGAAHTDKLIF. DNA of the CDR3: TGTGCCTGTGACCCGGTGTTTACAGGTGCGGCTCACACCGATAAACTCATCTTT.

With regard to this clone: A single base is all that separates this from a far larger clone, so a read error is likely. V gene TRDV1 combines with J gene TRDJ4; a possible D gene is TRDD3 (7 bases). The CDR3 is made up of 21 amino acids. The germline V gene has CDR1 TSWWSYY and CDR2 QGS. The CDR3 sequence: CALGEARRSFLKYWGGRSLIF. CDR3 sequence (DNA): TGTGCTCTTGGGGAGGCGAGGCGTTCTTTCCTAAAGTACTGGGGAGGCAGATCCCTGATCTTT.

Concerning this clone itself: A far bigger clonotype differs at one base, so this is likely a read error. This chain uses TRDV2 with TRDJ3; tentative D call: TRDD3 (5 bases). The CDR3 is made up of 19 amino acids. V was pared by 4 bases and J by 0 bases, with 18 bases between. Germline CDR1 GEAIGNYY, CDR2 EKD. The CDR3 region has the DNA TGTGCCTGTGAAGCGGTACAGGGGACAAACTCCTGGGACACCCGACAGATGTTTTTC. As protein: CACEAVQGTNSWDTRQMFF.

As regards this clone: A single base separates this from a much larger clone, so it may be a read error. The chain is built from TRDV2 and TRDJ1; possibly TRDD3 for D (5 bases). This CDR3 is built from 15 residues. Germline V gene data show CDR1 as GEAIGNYY and CDR2 as EKD. CDR3 sequence (DNA): TGTGCCCGTGACCCGATGGGGCCGGGAACCGATAAACTCATCTTT. Translation: CARDPMGPGTDKLIF.

As for this clone: This may come from a read error, since a much larger clone is one base off. Other DNA sequences of this sample code for an identical CDR3. The V and J genes are TRDV2 and TRDJ1; 8 bases match TRDD3. Germline-derived CDR1 and CDR2 are GEAIGNYY and EKD. J gave up 8 bases and V 0 bases, and 31 bases lay outside the gene matches. The CDR3 consists of 22 residues. CDR3 residues: CACDTVGSTSTGGPAVHQKLIF. The CDR3 DNA sequence: TGTGCCTGTGACACCGTTGGATCTACTAGTACTGGGGGTCCCGCAGTCCATCAGAAACTCATCTTT.

Worth noting for this clone: A far larger clone is a single base away, which makes a read error likely. This chain connects TRDV1 to TRDJ1, with 8 bases identical to TRDD2. V gave up 1 base and J gave up 0 bases; unmatched junction bases: 46. The length of the CDR3 is 30 residues. Germline CDR1 reads TSWWSYY; CDR2 reads QGS. CDR3 loop: CALGEQGPSPSYPWKGYRGFTPTYTDKLIF. CDR3 nucleotides: TGTGCTCTTGGGGAACAAGGGCCCTCGCCTTCCTATCCGTGGAAGGGCTATCGGGGGTTCACGCCCACATACACCGATAAACTCATCTTT.

This clone is classed as large. The V call is TRDV2, the J call TRDJ1; 10 nucleotides align to TRDD3. Per germline, CDR1 GEAIGNYY and CDR2 EKD. Unmatched junction bases numbered 9, after V lost 0 bases and J lost 0 bases. This CDR3 is built from 18 residues. The CDR3 protein is CACDTVGGYRFDTDKLIF. For the CDR3, the DNA is TGTGCCTGTGACACCGTTGGGGGATACAGGTTTGACACCGATAAACTCATCTTT.

This clone is large. V is TRDV2 and J is TRDJ1; D gene uncertain. This CDR3 comprises 16 residues. V lost 0 bases and J 0 bases, leaving 13 bases between the germline ends. Germline CDR1 is GEAIGNYY and CDR2 is EKD. The chain's CDR3 is CACDTMETRYTDKLIF. CDR3 coding DNA: TGTGCCTGTGACACCATGGAGACAAGGTACACCGATAAACTCATCTTT.

On this clone: One base separates it from a far larger clone, so it is likely a read error. The chain combines TRDV2 with TRDJ1; tentatively, D is TRDD3 (5 bases). This CDR3 spans 18 amino acids. Per germline, CDR1 GEAIGNYY and CDR2 EKD. Trimming took 1 base from V and 0 from J, leaving 20 bases between them. The CDR3 nucleotides are TGTGCCTGTGACACTTTACTGAGGGATCTCGACAACACCGATAAACTCATCTTT. Amino acid sequence: CACDTLLRDLDNTDKLIF.

A remark on this clone: This likely reflects a read error, since a far larger clone is one base away. The rearrangement joins TRDV2 to TRDJ1, with 9 bases identical to TRDD3. Germline-derived CDR1 and CDR2 are GEAIGNYY and EKD. V gave up 1 base and J gave up 2 bases; unmatched junction bases: 16. This CDR3 comprises 19 residues. CDR3 sequence (DNA): TGTGCCTGTGACACTGTTCTTCGTACTGGGGGACCCCCTACCGATAAACTCATCTTT. It encodes CACDTVLRTGGPPTDKLIF.

In regard to this clone: A read error is the likely source, as a far larger clone sits one nucleotide away. The chain carries TRDV1 and TRDJ4; maybe TRDD3 (7 bases). V lost 3 bases, J lost 1 base, and 33 bases lay in between. This CDR3 has 21 amino acids. Germline V lookup: CDR1 TSWWSYY, CDR2 QGS. The CDR3 DNA follows: TGTGCTCTTGGGGAGGCGAGGCGTGCTTTCCTAAAGTACTGGGGAGGCAGACCCCTGATCTTT. Protein sequence: CALGEARRAFLKYWGGRPLIF.

Remarks on this clone: It may be a read error: a sequence one base away is much more abundant. V is TRDV1 and J is TRDJ2; TRDD3 agrees at 8 bases. The DNA end favors TRDJ1, so the J call may be wrong. Germline CDR1 reads TSWWSYY; CDR2 reads QGS. The CDR3 covers 27 residues. CDR3 sequence (DNA): TGTGCTCTTGGGGAACTAAGGCCCCGTCCATCTTCCTCCCTTCAACTGGGGGCCGTCTTGTACACCGATAAACTCATCTTT. Its protein is CALGELRPRPSSSLQLGAVLYTDKLIF.